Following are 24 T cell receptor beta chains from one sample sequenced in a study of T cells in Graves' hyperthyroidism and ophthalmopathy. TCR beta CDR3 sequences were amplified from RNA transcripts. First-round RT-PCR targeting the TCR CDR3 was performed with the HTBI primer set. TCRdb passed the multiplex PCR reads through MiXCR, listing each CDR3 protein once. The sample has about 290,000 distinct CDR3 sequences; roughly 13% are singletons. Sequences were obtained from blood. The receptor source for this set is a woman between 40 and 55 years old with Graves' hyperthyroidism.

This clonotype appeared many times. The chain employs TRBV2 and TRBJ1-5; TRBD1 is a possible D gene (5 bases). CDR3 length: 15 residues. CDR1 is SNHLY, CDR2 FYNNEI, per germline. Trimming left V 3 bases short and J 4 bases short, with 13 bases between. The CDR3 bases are TGTGCCAGCAGTGATGGGGGACGTACGAATCAGCCCCAGCATTTT. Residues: CASSDGGRTNQPQHF.

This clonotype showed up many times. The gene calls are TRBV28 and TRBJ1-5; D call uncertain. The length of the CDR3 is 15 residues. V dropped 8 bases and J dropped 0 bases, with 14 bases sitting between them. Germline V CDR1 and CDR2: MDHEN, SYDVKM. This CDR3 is CASADPTYSNQPQHF. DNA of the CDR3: TGTGCCAGCGCCGATCCGACTTATAGCAATCAGCCCCAGCATTTT.

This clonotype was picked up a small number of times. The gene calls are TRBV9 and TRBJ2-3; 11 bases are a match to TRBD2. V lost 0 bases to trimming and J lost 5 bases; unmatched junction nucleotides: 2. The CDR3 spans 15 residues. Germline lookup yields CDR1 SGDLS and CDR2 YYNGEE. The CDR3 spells CASSVDTSGRDTQYF. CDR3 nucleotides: TGTGCCAGCAGCGTAGATACTAGCGGGAGAGATACGCAGTATTTT.

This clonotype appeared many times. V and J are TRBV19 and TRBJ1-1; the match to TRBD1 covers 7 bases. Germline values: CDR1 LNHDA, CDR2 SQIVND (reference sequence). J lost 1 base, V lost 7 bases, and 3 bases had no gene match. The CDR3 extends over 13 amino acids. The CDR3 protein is CASTGQSNTEAFF. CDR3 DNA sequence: TGTGCCAGTACGGGACAGTCGAACACTGAAGCTTTCTTT.

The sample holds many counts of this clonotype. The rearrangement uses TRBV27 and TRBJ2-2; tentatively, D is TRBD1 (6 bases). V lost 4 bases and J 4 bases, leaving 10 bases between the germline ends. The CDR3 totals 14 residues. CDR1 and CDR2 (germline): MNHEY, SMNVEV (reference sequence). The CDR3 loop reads CASSSQGSTGELFF. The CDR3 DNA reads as TGTGCCAGCAGTTCCCAGGGGAGCACCGGGGAGCTGTTTTTT.

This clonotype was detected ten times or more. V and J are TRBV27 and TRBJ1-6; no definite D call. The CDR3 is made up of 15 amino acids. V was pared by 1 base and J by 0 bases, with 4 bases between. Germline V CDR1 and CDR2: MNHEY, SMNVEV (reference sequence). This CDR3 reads CASSLWYSYNSPLHF. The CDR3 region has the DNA TGTGCCAGCAGTTTATGGTACTCCTATAATTCACCCCTCCACTTT.

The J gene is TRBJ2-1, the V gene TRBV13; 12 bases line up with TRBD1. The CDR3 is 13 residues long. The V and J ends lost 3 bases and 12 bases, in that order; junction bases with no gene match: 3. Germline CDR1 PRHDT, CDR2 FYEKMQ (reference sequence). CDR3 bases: TGTGCCAGCAGCTTCCGGGACAGGGGGCTGCAGTTCTTC. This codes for CASSFRDRGLQFF. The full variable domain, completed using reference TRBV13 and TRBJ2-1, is AAGVIQSPRHLIKEKRETATLKCYPIPRHDTVYWYQQGPGQDPQFLISFYEKMQSDKGSIPDRFSAQQFSDYHSELNMSSLELGDSALYFCASSFRDRGLQFFGPGTRLTVL.

This CDR3 reads CASSSERTSGRLADTQYF. The CDR3 DNA sequence: TGCGCCAGCAGCTCGGAAAGGACTAGCGGCCGTTTGGCAGATACGCAGTATTTT. The chain links TRBV5-1 to TRBJ2-3; 10 bases are a match to TRBD2. Looked up from germline, CDR1 is SGHRS and CDR2 is YFSETQ. The length of the CDR3 is 18 residues. Trimming removed 3 bases from V and 4 bases from J; junction bases left unmatched: 14.

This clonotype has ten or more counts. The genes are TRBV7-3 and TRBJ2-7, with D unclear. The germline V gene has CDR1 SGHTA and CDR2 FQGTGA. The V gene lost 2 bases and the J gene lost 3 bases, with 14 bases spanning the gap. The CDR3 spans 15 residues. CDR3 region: CASSLFAGSHYEQYF. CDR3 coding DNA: TGTGCCAGCAGCTTATTTGCTGGGTCACACTACGAGCAGTACTTC.

The CDR3 coding sequence is TGTGCCAGCAGTGATGGACAGGGCCTGTTTTTT. The encoded protein is CASSDGQGLFF. The rearrangement joins TRBV2 to TRBJ1-4; 8 positions agree with TRBD1. The CDR3 runs 11 residues. Germline V gives CDR1 SNHLY, CDR2 FYNNEI. Losses at the gene ends were 3 bases for V and 14 bases for J; bases not matched to a gene: 2.

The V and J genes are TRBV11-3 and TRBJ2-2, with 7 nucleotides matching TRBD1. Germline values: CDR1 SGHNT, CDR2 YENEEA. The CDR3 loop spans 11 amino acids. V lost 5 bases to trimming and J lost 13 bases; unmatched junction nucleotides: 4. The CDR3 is CASSRQGGLFF. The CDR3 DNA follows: TGTGCCAGCAGCCGACAGGGTGGGCTGTTTTTT.

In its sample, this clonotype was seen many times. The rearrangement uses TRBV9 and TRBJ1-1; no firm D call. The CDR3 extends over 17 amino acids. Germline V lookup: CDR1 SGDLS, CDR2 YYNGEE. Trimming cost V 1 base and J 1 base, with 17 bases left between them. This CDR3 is CASSVSSMVSENTEAFF. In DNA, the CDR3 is TGTGCCAGCAGCGTAAGCTCGATGGTATCGGAGAACACTGAAGCTTTCTTT.

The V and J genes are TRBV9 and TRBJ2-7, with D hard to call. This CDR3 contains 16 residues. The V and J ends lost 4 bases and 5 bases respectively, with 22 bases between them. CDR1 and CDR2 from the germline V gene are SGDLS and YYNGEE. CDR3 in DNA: TGTGCCAGCAGCCCCTCCCCGTCCGGGTTAAGGGACGAGCAGTACTTC. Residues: CASSPSPSGLRDEQYF.

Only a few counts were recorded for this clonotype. The CDR3 DNA is TGCAGCGTTGAACAGGACAGCTACAACTATGGCTACACCTTC. Translated: CSVEQDSYNYGYTF. The chain is built from TRBV29-1 and TRBJ1-2; D might be TRBD1 (6 bases). There are 14 residues in the CDR3. CDR1 and CDR2 from the germline V gene are SQVTM and ANQGSEA. V lost 2 bases, J lost 2 bases, and 12 bases lay in between.

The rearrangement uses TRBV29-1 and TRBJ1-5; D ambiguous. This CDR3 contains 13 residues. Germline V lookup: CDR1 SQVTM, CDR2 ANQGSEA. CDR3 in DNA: TGCAGTGCTAGAAAGCAAGGCAATCAGCCCCAGCATTTT. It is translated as CSARKQGNQPQHF.

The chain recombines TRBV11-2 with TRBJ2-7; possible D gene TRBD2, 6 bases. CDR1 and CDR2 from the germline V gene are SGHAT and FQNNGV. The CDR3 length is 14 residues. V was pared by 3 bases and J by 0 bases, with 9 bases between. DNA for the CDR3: TGTGCCAGCAGCTTCCGGGAGAGCTCCTACGAGCAGTACTTC. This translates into CASSFRESSYEQYF. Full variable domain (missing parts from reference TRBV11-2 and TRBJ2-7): EAGVAQSPRYKIIEKRQSVAFWCNPISGHATLYWYQQILGQGPKLLIQFQNNGVVDDSQLPKDRFSAERLKGVDSTLKIQPAKLEDSAVYLCASSFRESSYEQYFGPGTRLTVT.

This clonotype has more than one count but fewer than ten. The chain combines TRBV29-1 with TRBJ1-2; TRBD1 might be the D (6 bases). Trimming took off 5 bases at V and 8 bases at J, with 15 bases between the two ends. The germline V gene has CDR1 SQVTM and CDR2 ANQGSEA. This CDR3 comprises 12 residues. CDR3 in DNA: TGCAGCGTTTATGGGGGGGCGCCCGGCTACACCTTC. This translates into CSVYGGAPGYTF. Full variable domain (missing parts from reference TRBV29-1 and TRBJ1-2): SAVISQKPSRDICQRGTSLTIQCQVDSQVTMMFWYRQQPGQSLTLIATANQGSEATYESGFVIDKFPISRPNLTFSTLTVSNMSPEDSSIYLCSVYGGAPGYTFGSGTRLTVV.

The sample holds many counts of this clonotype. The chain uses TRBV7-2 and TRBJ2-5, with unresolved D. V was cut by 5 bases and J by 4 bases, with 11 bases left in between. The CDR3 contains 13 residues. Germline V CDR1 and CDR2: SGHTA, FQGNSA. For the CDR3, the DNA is TGTGCCAGCAGCCCGCAGGATGGAGAGACCCAGTACTTC. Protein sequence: CASSPQDGETQYF.

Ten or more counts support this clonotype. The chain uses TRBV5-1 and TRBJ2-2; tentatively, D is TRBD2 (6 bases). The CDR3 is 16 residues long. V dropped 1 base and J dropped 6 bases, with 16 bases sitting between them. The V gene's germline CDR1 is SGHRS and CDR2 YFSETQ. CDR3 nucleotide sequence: TGCGCCAGCAGCTTGATGCGGAGGGCGAGCTCCGGGGAGCTGTTTTTT. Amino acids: CASSLMRRASSGELFF.

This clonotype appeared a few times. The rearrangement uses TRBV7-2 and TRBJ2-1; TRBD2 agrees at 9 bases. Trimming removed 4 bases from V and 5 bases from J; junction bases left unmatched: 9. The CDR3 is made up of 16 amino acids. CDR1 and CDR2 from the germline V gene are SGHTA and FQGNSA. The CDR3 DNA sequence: TGTGCCAGCAGCTCCCTCGGGCTAGCGGGGAACAATGAGCAGTTCTTC. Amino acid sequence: CASSSLGLAGNNEQFF.

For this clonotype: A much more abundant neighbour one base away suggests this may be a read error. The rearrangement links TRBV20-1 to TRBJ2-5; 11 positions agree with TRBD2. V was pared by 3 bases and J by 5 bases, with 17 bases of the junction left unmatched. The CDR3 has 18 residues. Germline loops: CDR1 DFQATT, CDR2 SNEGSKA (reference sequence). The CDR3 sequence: CSASDFRPSGRSRETQYF. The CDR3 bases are TGCAGTGCTAGTGATTTTCGGCCTAGCGGGAGGAGTAGGGAGACCCAGTACTTC.

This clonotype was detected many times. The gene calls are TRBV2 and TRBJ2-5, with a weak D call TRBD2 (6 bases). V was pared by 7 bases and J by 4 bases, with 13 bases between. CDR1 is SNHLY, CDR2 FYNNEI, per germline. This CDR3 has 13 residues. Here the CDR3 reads CASNGGLRETQYF. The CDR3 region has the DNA TGTGCCAGCAACGGGGGTCTGAGAGAGACCCAGTACTTC. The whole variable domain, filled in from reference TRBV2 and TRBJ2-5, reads EPEVTQTPSHQVTQMGQEVILRCVPISNHLYFYWYRQILGQKVEFLVSFYNNEISEKSEIFDDQFSVERPDGSNFTLKIRSTKLEDSAMYFCASNGGLRETQYFGPGTRLLVL.

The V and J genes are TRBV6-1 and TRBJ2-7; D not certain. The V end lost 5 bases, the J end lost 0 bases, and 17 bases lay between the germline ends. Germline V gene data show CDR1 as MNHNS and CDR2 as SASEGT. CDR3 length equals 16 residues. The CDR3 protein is CASSPTYALSSYEQYF. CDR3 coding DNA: TGTGCCAGCAGTCCTACGTATGCCTTGAGCTCCTACGAGCAGTACTTC.

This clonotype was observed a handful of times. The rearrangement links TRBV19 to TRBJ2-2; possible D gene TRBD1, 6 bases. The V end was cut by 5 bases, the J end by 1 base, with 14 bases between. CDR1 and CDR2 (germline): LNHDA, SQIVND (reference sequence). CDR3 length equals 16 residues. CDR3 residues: CASSPLWDKNTGELFF. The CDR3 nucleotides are TGTGCCAGTAGTCCCCTTTGGGACAAGAACACCGGGGAGCTGTTTTTT.